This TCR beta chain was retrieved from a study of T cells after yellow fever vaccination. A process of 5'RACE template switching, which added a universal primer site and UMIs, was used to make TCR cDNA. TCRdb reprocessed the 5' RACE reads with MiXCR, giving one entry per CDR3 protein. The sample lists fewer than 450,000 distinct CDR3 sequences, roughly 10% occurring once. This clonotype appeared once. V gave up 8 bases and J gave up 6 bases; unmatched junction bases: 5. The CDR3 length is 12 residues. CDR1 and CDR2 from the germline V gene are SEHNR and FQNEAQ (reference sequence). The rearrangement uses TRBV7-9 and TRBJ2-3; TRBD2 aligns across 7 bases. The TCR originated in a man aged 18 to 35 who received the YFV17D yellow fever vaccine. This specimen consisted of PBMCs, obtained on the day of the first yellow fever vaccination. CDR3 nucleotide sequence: TGTGCCAGCGGTGGGAGGGCTGATACGCAGTATTTT. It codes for CASGGRADTQYF.